These 4 T cell receptor beta chains were all obtained from the same sample, sequenced in a study of CD8+ T cells in alopecia areata. Once RNA had been extracted, it was reverse transcribed into cDNA to act as the sequencing template. Sequenced by immunoSEQ multiplex PCR; TCRdb stores in-frame clones only, minus some. This sample has about 150,000 clones; 50% to 70% occur once, and the top ten carry over 0.85%. The treatment was: oral pan-JAK inhibitor, 5-10 mg twice daily. Material: CD4+ T cells sorted from blood, obtained at week 4, from a patient treated with tofacitinib. These TCRs come from a human donor with alopecia areata.

This rearrangement joins TRBV4-3 to TRBJ2-2, with D perhaps being TRBD1 or TRBD2 (6 bases each). Per the germline V gene, CDR1 is LGHNA and CDR2 is YSLEER. The CDR3 is 19 residues long. Trimming took off 4 bases at V and 4 bases at J, with 25 bases between the two ends. CDR3: CASSPRPIGGGSGTGELFF. The CDR3 DNA sequence: TGCGCCAGCAGCCCACGTCCCATTGGAGGGGGGTCGGGCACCGGGGAGCTGTTTTTT.

V is TRBV5-6 and J is TRBJ2-4; D perhaps matches TRBD1 (5 bases). The CDR3 is made up of 15 amino acids. With 7 bases removed from V and 0 bases from J, the gap between germline ends came to 14 bases. The germline V gene has CDR1 SGHDT and CDR2 YYEEEE. The CDR3 here is CASALGHLAKNIQYF. The DNA for the CDR3 is TGTGCCAGCGCGCTAGGACACCTAGCCAAAAACATTCAGTACTTC. Filled out from reference TRBV5-6 and TRBJ2-4, the complete variable domain reads DAGVTQSPTHLIKTRGQQVTLRCSPKSGHDTVSWYQQALGQGPQFIFQYYEEEERQRGNFPDRFSGHQFPNYSSELNVNALLLGDSALYLCASALGHLAKNIQYFGAGTRLSVL.

This clone was counted only a few times. This chain uses TRBV5-6 with TRBJ2-3; a possible D gene is TRBD2 (5 bases). The CDR3 is 16 amino acids. CDR1 and CDR2 (germline): SGHDT, YYEEEE. The V end was cut by 0 bases, the J end by 2 bases, with 13 bases between. The CDR3 DNA sequence: TGTGCCAGCAGCTTGGGAGGGTTCTCCCTCACAGATACGCAGTATTTT. Encoded protein: CASSLGGFSLTDTQYF.

The V call is TRBV30, the J call TRBJ1-2, with D possibly TRBD1 on 6 matching bases. The germline V gene encodes CDR1 GTSNPN and CDR2 SVGIG (reference sequence). Trimming took off 3 bases at V and 0 bases at J, with 14 bases between the two ends. The CDR3 is 15 amino acids. The CDR3 spells CAWSPGGTPNYGYTF. The CDR3 DNA sequence: TGTGCCTGGAGCCCCGGGGGCACCCCTAACTATGGCTACACCTTC.